The sequence of this T cell receptor beta chain was determined in a study of patients and donors after allogeneic stem cell transplantation. A single record per CDR3 protein comes from TCRdb applying MiXCR to the RT-PCR reads. The data show 800,000 to 1,000,000 distinct CDR3 sequences, with roughly 17% seen just once and 5% to 6.5% held by the top ten. Germline lookup yields CDR1 MNHNS and CDR2 SASEGT. Trimming took 6 bases from V and 7 from J; bases not matched to a gene: 18. This CDR3 comprises 17 residues. This chain joins TRBV6-1 and TRBJ1-2; 9 positions agree with TRBD1. The receptor comes from a human donor who was either an allogeneic HSCT recipient or a stem cell or donor lymphocyte infusion donor (not recorded which). It is not recorded whose cells these are; they may come from a transplant donor. The specimen was blood, either unsorted or a sorted T cell fraction (not recorded which). CDR3 coding DNA: TGTGCCAGCAGATCCCCGGGACAGGGAAATAATTGGTCTGGCTACACCTTC. Translating gives CASRSPGQGNNWSGYTF.